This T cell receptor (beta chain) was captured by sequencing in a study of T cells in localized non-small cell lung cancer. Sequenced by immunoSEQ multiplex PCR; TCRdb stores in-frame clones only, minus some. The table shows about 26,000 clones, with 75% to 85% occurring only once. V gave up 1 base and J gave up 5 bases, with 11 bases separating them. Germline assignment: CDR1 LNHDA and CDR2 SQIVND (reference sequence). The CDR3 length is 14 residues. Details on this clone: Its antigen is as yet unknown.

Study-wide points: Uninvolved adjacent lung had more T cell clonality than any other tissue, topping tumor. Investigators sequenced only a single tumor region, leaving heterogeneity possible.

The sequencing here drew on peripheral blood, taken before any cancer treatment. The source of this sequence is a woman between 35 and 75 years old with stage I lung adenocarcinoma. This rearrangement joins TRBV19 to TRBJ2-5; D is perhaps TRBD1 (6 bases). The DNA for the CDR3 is TGTGCCAGTAGTATAGTTGGGGGCCGGGAGACCCAGTACTTC. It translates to CASSIVGGRETQYF. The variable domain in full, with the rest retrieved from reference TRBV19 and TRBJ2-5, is DGGITQSPKYLFRKEGQNVTLSCEQNLNHDAMYWYRQDPGQGLRLIYYSQIVNDFQKGDIAEGYSVSREKKESFPLTVTSAQKNPTAFYLCASSIVGGRETQYFGPGTRLLVL.